These 17 T cell receptor beta chains share one sample of origin, sequenced in a study of siplizumab effects on memory and regulatory T cells. Sequencing used immunoSEQ multiplex PCR; TCRdb keeps in-frame clones, though not all of them. Of around 95,000 clones detected, approximately 92% appear once; the ten largest clones hold over 0.12%. Sequencing input: CD4+ T cells sorted from blood. Receptor source: a human donor in good health.

This chain connects TRBV6-1 to TRBJ1-2; unclear D gene. V lost 6 bases and J 8 bases, leaving 7 bases between the germline ends. Germline loops: CDR1 MNHNS, CDR2 SASEGT. This CDR3 spans 10 amino acids. CDR3 loop: CASRRSGYTF. For the CDR3, the DNA is TGTGCCAGCAGACGAAGCGGCTACACCTTC.

CDR3 residues: CASSGGTTEAFF. DNA for the CDR3: TGTGCCAGCAGTGGCGGGACCACTGAAGCTTTCTTT. The chain is built from TRBV6-5 and TRBJ1-1; D possibly corresponds to TRBD1 (5 bases). The germline V and J ends were trimmed by 5 bases and 4 bases, with 8 bases remaining between them. The CDR3 covers 12 residues. The V gene's germline CDR1 is MNHEY and CDR2 SVGAGI.

The chain has TRBV5-1 and TRBJ1-1; TRBD1 is a possible D gene (5 bases). Germline V CDR1 and CDR2: SGHRS, YFSETQ. The V end was cut by 3 bases, the J end by 1 base, with 10 bases between. CDR3 size: 14 residues. CDR3 nucleotide sequence: TGCGCCAGCAGCTCACTCCAGGGGAACACTGAAGCTTTCTTT. As protein: CASSSLQGNTEAFF.

V and J are TRBV6-1 and TRBJ1-3; no clear D. With 6 bases removed from V and 4 bases from J, the gap between germline ends came to 4 bases. Germline V gene sequence: CDR1 MNHNS, CDR2 SASEGT. The CDR3 runs 11 residues. For the CDR3, the DNA is TGTGCCAGCAGGACAGGAAACACCATATATTTT. Its translation: CASRTGNTIYF.

The V and J genes are TRBV25-1 and TRBJ2-3; 7 nucleotides agree with TRBD2. Germline loops: CDR1 MGHDK, CDR2 SYGVNS. CDR3 size: 15 residues. The trim removed 6 bases at V and 1 base at J, leaving 7 bases unmatched. The CDR3 coding sequence is TGTGCCAGCAGGGAGAGCGGGGCCCGCACAGATACGCAGTATTTT. Its translation: CASRESGARTDTQYF.

The chain employs TRBV5-4 and TRBJ2-3; 11 nucleotides match TRBD2. The V and J ends lost 4 bases and 0 bases, in that order; junction bases with no gene match: 7. This CDR3 region has 17 residues. Germline V lookup: CDR1 SGHNT, CDR2 YYREEE (reference sequence). The CDR3 DNA reads TGTGCCAGCAGCAATCGACTAGCGGGGTTTAGCACAGATACGCAGTATTTT. Translating gives CASSNRLAGFSTDTQYF.

The chain links TRBV23-1 to TRBJ1-2; D call uncertain. TRBV23-1 is an ORF, and what it does is uncertain. V was cut by 2 bases and J by 7 bases, with 17 bases left in between. This CDR3 has 15 residues. DNA for the CDR3: TGCGCCAGCAGTCAAAAAGGAGACATGTTGGGTGGCTACACCTTC. This translates into CASSQKGDMLGGYTF.

This chain uses TRBV5-4 with TRBJ1-4; D possibly corresponds to TRBD1 (5 bases). CDR1 and CDR2 from the germline V gene are SGHNT and YYREEE (reference sequence). The ends were cut back, 4 bases at V and 5 bases at J, with 15 bases in the middle. The CDR3 has 15 amino acids. The CDR3 DNA reads TGTGCCAGCAGCGCCGTTGGGGGGTCAAATGAAAAACTGTTTTTT. Protein sequence: CASSAVGGSNEKLFF.

This chain links TRBV2 with TRBJ2-7; D perhaps matches TRBD1 (6 bases). Trimming removed 7 bases from V and 5 bases from J, with 9 bases in between. The CDR3 length is 11 residues. Germline loops: CDR1 SNHLY, CDR2 FYNNEI. The CDR3 reads CASNRVDEQYF. CDR3 DNA: TGTGCCAGCAACAGGGTCGACGAGCAGTACTTC.

In its sample, this clone was seen a few times. Other DNA sequences of this sample code for an identical CDR3. The rearrangement links TRBV28 to TRBJ1-2, with D uncertain. The CDR3 consists of 13 residues. Germline V lookup: CDR1 MDHEN, CDR2 SYDVKM. V shed 2 bases and J shed 2 bases, with 6 bases lying between them. Written as DNA, the CDR3 is TGTGCCAGCAGTTTAGACTTAAACTATGGCTACACCTTC. Its protein product is CASSLDLNYGYTF.

This chain uses TRBV7-9 with TRBJ2-1; perhaps TRBD1 as D (5 bases). Per the germline V gene, CDR1 is SEHNR and CDR2 is FQNEAQ (reference sequence). This CDR3 region has 13 residues. V lost 5 bases, J lost 9 bases, and 14 bases lay in between. The CDR3 DNA is TGTGCCAGCAGCCTCCAAGGAAGGGGTGAGCAGTTCTTC. Amino acids: CASSLQGRGEQFF.

The chain joins TRBV5-1 to TRBJ1-1; D may be TRBD1 (6 bases). Deletions cut 4 bases from V and 6 bases from J, with 19 bases between. The CDR3 covers 15 residues. Per germline, CDR1 SGHRS and CDR2 YFSETQ. The CDR3 DNA sequence: TGCGCCAGCAGCCCCCGGGCTCCCCCAGGGGCTGAAGCTTTCTTT. Translated, it gives CASSPRAPPGAEAFF.

Regarding this clone: The same CDR3 arises from other DNA sequences in this sample as well. The chain has TRBV10-3 and TRBJ1-6, with TRBD1 matching over 7 bases. CDR3 length equals 13 residues. CDR1 is ENHRY, CDR2 SYGVKD, per germline. Trimming took 11 bases from V and 9 from J; bases not matched to a gene: 10. Written as DNA, the CDR3 is TGTGCCTCCGGACAGGCTGATAGTTCACCCCTCCACTTT. It encodes CASGQADSSPLHF.

The chain carries TRBV10-1 and TRBJ2-7; D not certain. Germline V gene data show CDR1 as WNHNN and CDR2 as SYGVQD (reference sequence). The CDR3 length is 15 residues. Between the trimmed V and J ends, which lost 6 bases and 4 bases, there was a span of 19 bases. The CDR3 nucleotides are TGCGCCAGCAGGCTTACCGTCGGGTTCGGATACGAGCAGTACTTC. Translated: CASRLTVGFGYEQYF.

The chain links TRBV5-1 to TRBJ2-3; TRBD2 matches at 13 bases. The CDR3 is made up of 19 amino acids. V shed 4 bases and J 6 bases; nucleotides not matched to a gene: 17. CDR1 and CDR2 from the germline V gene are SGHRS and YFSETQ. As DNA, the CDR3 is TGCGCCAGCAGCCTTGGACTAGCGGGGGCATTAGGTAGCTTGGATACGCAGTATTTT. Its protein product is CASSLGLAGALGSLDTQYF.

The chain couples TRBV6-6 to TRBJ1-5, with TRBD1 identical over 10 bases. V was clipped by 6 bases and J by 0 bases; unmatched bases: 2. From germline, CDR1 is MNHNY and CDR2 SVGAGI (reference sequence). This CDR3 is built from 15 residues. The CDR3 region has the DNA TGTGCCAGCAGGGACAGGGGGGATAGCAATCAGCCCCAGCATTTT. Its translation is CASRDRGDSNQPQHF.

V gene TRBV10-2 combines with J gene TRBJ2-1; either TRBD1 or TRBD2 may supply D (5 bases each). The germline V gene has CDR1 WSHSY and CDR2 SAAADI. The V end was cut by 2 bases, the J end by 3 bases, with 14 bases between. This CDR3 is built from 16 residues. CDR3 sequence reads: CASSEVGARIYNEQFF. CDR3 coding DNA: TGCGCCAGCAGTGAGGTCGGGGCCCGCATCTACAATGAGCAGTTCTTC.